A selection of T cell receptor beta chains follows, all from one sample in a study of shared clonotypes between healthy human individuals. Data came from immunoSEQ multiplex PCR; TCRdb stores just in-frame clones and leaves some out. The table has roughly 2 million clones, roughly 94% seen once. Sequencing used naive CD4+ T cells sorted from blood. These TCRs come from a man aged 18 to 29 in good health. Each CDR3 is given with its conserved first and last residue. The order of the fields is clone size, V gene, J gene, D gene, CDR3 protein, CDR3 DNA. The D gene is left open where the match is weak. Size is stated for part of the rows, as once, few or many counts, or as a class when the clone is expanded.

.	TRBV5-6	TRBJ2-7	TRBD1	CASSFQGAKYEQYF	TGTGCCAGCAGCTTCCAGGGGGCGAAGTACGAGCAGTACTTC
.	TRBV11-3	TRBJ2-7	.	CASSLDGGGSDEQYF	TGTGCCAGCAGCTTAGACGGAGGGGGCAGCGACGAGCAGTACTTC
once	TRBV30	TRBJ2-3	TRBD2	CAWSAPISGRGNTQYF	TGTGCCTGGAGTGCCCCAATTAGCGGGAGGGGAAATACGCAGTATTTT
.	TRBV10-2	TRBJ2-1	TRBD2	CASRSSGGAYEQFF	TGCGCCAGCAGGAGTAGCGGGGGAGCCTATGAGCAGTTCTTC
.	TRBV9	TRBJ2-5	TRBD2	CASSSLTSGSVQETQYF	TGTGCCAGCAGCTCACTGACTAGCGGGAGTGTTCAAGAGACCCAGTACTTC
few	TRBV2	TRBJ1-6	.	CASSESRAGSGSPLHF	TGTGCCAGCAGTGAAAGTCGCGCGGGCAGCGGTTCACCCCTCCACTTT
.	TRBV7-8	TRBJ2-7	.	CASSIGTKLNYEQYF	TGTGCCAGCAGCATCGGGACCAAGCTAAACTACGAGCAGTACTTC
.	TRBV4-1	TRBJ2-1	.	CASTDRGGGRSEQFF	TGCGCCAGCACCGACAGGGGAGGGGGCCGGAGTGAGCAGTTCTTC
.	TRBV6-6	TRBJ1-6	.	CASSYDGQIQSPLHF	TGTGCCAGCAGTTACGATGGACAAATTCAGTCACCCCTCCACTTT
.	TRBV7-2	TRBJ1-5	.	CASSSRTGNQPQHF	TGTGCCAGCAGCTCCCGGACGGGGAATCAGCCCCAGCATTTT
.	TRBV6-6	TRBJ1-3	TRBD1	CASSQTGESGNTIYF	TGTGCCAGCAGTCAGACAGGGGAATCTGGAAACACCATATATTTT
.	TRBV6-1	TRBJ1-4	.	CASRDSGSPNEKLFF	TGTGCCAGCAGGGACAGCGGGAGTCCTAATGAAAAACTGTTTTTT
once	TRBV10-3	TRBJ2-7	.	CAISESGTSAYEQYF	TGTGCCATCAGTGAGTCAGGGACAAGTGCCTACGAGCAGTACTTC
.	TRBV30	TRBJ1-5	TRBD1	CAWNFAGTDNQPQHF	TGTGCCTGGAACTTCGCCGGGACAGACAATCAGCCCCAGCATTTT
once	TRBV5-4	TRBJ1-1	TRBD1	CASSPGTGDTEAFF	TGTGCCAGCAGCCCCGGGACAGGAGACACTGAAGCTTTCTTT
.	TRBV6-1	TRBJ1-1	TRBD1	CASSPWTGLQSAFF	TGTGCCAGCAGTCCTTGGACAGGGCTTCAATCAGCTTTCTTT
.	TRBV11-3	TRBJ2-3	TRBD2	CASSFRSRGGDTQYF	TGTGCCAGCAGCTTCCGCTCACGCGGGGGAGATACGCAGTATTTT
.	TRBV30	TRBJ1-4	.	CAWSDSEKLFF	TGTGCCTGGTCGGACAGTGAAAAACTGTTTTTT
.	TRBV10-3	TRBJ2-3	TRBD2	CAISGGGRTDTQYF	TGTGCCATCAGTGGGGGCGGGAGAACAGATACGCAGTATTTT
.	TRBV5-1	TRBJ2-1	.	CASSLGSGYNEQFF	TGCGCCAGCAGCTTGGGTAGCGGTTACAATGAGCAGTTCTTC
once	TRBV18	TRBJ1-1	.	CASSKRSGTEAFF	TGTGCCAGCTCAAAAAGGAGTGGGACTGAAGCTTTCTTT
.	TRBV6-5	TRBJ2-1	TRBD2	CASSNGLAGYNEQFF	TGTGCCAGCAGCAACGGACTAGCGGGTTACAATGAGCAGTTCTTC
.	TRBV7-9	TRBJ1-6	.	CASSLRTPANSPLHF	TGTGCCAGCAGCTTAAGGACACCCGCTAATTCACCCCTCCACTTT
.	TRBV4-1	TRBJ1-4	.	CASSHSGSSNGEKLFF	TGCGCCAGCAGCCATTCCGGATCCTCCAATGGGGAAAAACTGTTTTTT
.	TRBV4-1	TRBJ2-1	.	CASSQDIRFPNEQFF	TGCGCCAGCAGCCAAGATATTAGGTTCCCAAATGAGCAGTTCTTC
once	TRBV27	TRBJ2-7	.	CASSLFTGFHEQYF	TGTGCCAGCAGTTTATTTACAGGGTTCCACGAGCAGTACTTC
.	TRBV11-3	TRBJ1-2	.	CASSLWTFPRNYGYTF	TGTGCCAGCAGCCTGTGGACCTTCCCGAGGAACTATGGCTACACCTTC
.	TRBV7-2	TRBJ2-2	.	CASSLGGGDTGELFF	TGTGCCAGCAGCTTAGGGGGTGGAGACACCGGGGAGCTGTTTTTT
.	TRBV29-1	TRBJ1-6	.	CSVVVGGNSPLHF	TGCAGCGTTGTCGTAGGGGGGAATTCACCCCTCCACTTT
.	TRBV6-5	TRBJ2-2	.	CASSSNPAGELFF	TGTGCCAGCAGTTCCAATCCGGCCGGGGAGCTGTTTTTT
.	TRBV6-4	TRBJ2-1	TRBD1	CAIRTGSKNNEQFF	TGTGCCATCAGGACAGGGTCGAAGAACAATGAGCAGTTCTTC
.	TRBV29-1	TRBJ1-1	.	CSVEGVLGAEAFF	TGCAGCGTGGAGGGGGTCCTGGGGGCTGAAGCTTTCTTT
once	TRBV5-1	TRBJ2-1	TRBD2	CASSRWGTSGSSYNEQFF	TGCGCCAGCAGCCGTTGGGGGACTAGCGGGAGCTCCTACAATGAGCAGTTCTTC
.	TRBV6-5	TRBJ2-3	TRBD2	CASSDTSGTQYF	TGTGCCAGCAGTGACACTAGCGGAACGCAGTATTTT
.	TRBV19	TRBJ1-2	.	CASSTRQLNGYTF	TGTGCCAGTAGTACCCGACAGCTAAACGGCTACACCTTC
.	TRBV2	TRBJ1-1	.	CATTLRDTGVSEAFF	TGTGCCACCACCCTCCGGGACACTGGGGTCTCTGAAGCTTTCTTT
.	TRBV6-5	TRBJ2-7	.	CASSTRTPPYEQYF	TGTGCCAGCAGTACCAGGACTCCCCCCTACGAGCAGTACTTC
.	TRBV7-9	TRBJ2-3	.	CASSPGGSGSHTQYF	TGTGCCAGCAGCCCTGGGGGTTCGGGGTCCCATACGCAGTATTTT
.	TRBV6-6	TRBJ1-5	TRBD1	CASSPGQGGGDQPQHF	TGTGCCAGCAGCCCGGGACAGGGTGGTGGCGATCAGCCCCAGCATTTT
.	TRBV19	TRBJ1-5	.	CASRYSNQPQHF	TGTGCCAGTAGGTATAGCAATCAGCCCCAGCATTTT
.	TRBV6-6	TRBJ1-1	TRBD1	CASSSKVGQVTEAFF	TGTGCCAGCAGTAGTAAGGTGGGACAGGTCACTGAAGCTTTCTTT
.	TRBV7-8	TRBJ2-5	.	CASSPMWGTGETQYF	TGTGCCAGCAGCCCCATGTGGGGGACTGGGGAGACCCAGTACTTC
.	TRBV27	TRBJ1-6	.	CASSSKQYYNSPLHF	TGTGCCAGCAGTTCAAAACAGTACTATAATTCACCCCTCCACTTT
.	TRBV10-3	TRBJ2-2	.	CAISGRLNTGELFF	TGTGCCATCAGTGGGAGACTCAACACCGGGGAGCTGTTTTTT
.	TRBV29-1	TRBJ1-3	TRBD1	CSVEGQGNTIYF	TGCAGCGTTGAGGGACAGGGAAACACCATATATTTT
.	TRBV18	TRBJ2-7	TRBD1	CASSPPGGFTYEQYF	TGTGCCAGCTCACCGCCAGGGGGCTTTACCTACGAGCAGTACTTC
.	TRBV5-1	TRBJ2-2	.	CASTVSNANTGELFF	TGCGCCAGCACCGTCTCCAACGCGAACACCGGGGAGCTGTTTTTT
.	TRBV6-1	TRBJ1-2	TRBD1	CASRMGGTEHYGYTF	TGTGCCAGCAGGATGGGGGGGACAGAACACTATGGCTACACCTTC
few	TRBV6-5	TRBJ2-7	.	CASSGTGLNEQYF	TGTGCCAGTAGCGGGACAGGGCTCAACGAGCAGTACTTC
.	TRBV5-1	TRBJ1-2	.	CASSLVRGNGYTF	TGCGCCAGCAGCTTGGTGAGGGGGAATGGCTACACCTTC
.	TRBV6-6	TRBJ2-1	TRBD1	CASSYQGAQRGEQFF	TGTGCCAGCAGTTACCAGGGGGCGCAACGAGGTGAGCAGTTCTTC
.	TRBV7-9	TRBJ2-5	.	CASSFLETQYF	TGTGCCAGCAGCTTTCTTGAGACCCAGTACTTC
.	TRBV6-5	TRBJ2-7	.	CASSLEGAGSYEQYF	TGTGCCAGCAGTCTGGAGGGGGCTGGGTCCTACGAGCAGTACTTC